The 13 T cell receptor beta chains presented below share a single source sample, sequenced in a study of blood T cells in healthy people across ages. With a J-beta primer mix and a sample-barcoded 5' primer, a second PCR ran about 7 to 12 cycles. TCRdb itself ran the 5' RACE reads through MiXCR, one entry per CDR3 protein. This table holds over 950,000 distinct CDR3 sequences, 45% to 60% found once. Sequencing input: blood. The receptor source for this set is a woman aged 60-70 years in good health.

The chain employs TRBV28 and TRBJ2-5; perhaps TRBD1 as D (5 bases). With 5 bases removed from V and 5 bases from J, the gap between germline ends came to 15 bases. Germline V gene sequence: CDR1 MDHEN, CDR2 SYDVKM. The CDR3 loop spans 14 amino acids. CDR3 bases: TGTGCCAGCAGTGTGGCTTTAGGGGTGGAGACCCAGTACTTC. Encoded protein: CASSVALGVETQYF.

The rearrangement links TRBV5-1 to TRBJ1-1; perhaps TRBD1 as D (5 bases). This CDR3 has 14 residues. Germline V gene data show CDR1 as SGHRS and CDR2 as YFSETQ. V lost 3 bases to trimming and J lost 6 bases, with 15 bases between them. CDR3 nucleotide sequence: TGCGCCAGCAGCTGGGATACCGGGACGGCTGAAGCTTTCTTT. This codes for CASSWDTGTAEAFF.

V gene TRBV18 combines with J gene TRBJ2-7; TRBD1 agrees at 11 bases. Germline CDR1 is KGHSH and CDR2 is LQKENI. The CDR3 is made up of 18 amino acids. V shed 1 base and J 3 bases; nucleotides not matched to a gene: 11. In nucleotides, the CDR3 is TGTGCCAGCTCACCACTCTCGGACAGGGGGCGCAGGGGCTACGAGCAGTACTTC. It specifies CASSPLSDRGRRGYEQYF.

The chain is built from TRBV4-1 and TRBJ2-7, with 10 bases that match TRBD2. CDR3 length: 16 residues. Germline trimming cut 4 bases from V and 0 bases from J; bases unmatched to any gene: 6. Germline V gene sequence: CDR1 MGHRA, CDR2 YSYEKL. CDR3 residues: CASSPTRTSGSYEQYF. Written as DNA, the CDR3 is TGCGCCAGCAGCCCGACTAGGACTAGCGGCTCCTACGAGCAGTACTTC.

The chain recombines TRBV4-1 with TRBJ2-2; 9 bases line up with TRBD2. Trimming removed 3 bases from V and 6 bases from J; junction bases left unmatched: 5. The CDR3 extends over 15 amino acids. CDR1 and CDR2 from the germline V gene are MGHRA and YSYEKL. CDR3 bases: TGCGCCAGCAGCCAGCCGAGCGGGAGGTCCGGGGAGCTGTTTTTT. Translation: CASSQPSGRSGELFF.

CDR3 protein: CASSRRDRKETQYF. DNA for the CDR3: TGCGCCAGCAGTCGCCGCGACAGGAAAGAGACCCAGTACTTC. The V and J genes are TRBV4-1 and TRBJ2-5, with D possibly being TRBD1 (6 bases). The CDR3 consists of 14 residues. V was shortened by 6 bases and J by 3 bases, with 14 bases between the two germline ends. From germline, CDR1 is MGHRA and CDR2 YSYEKL.

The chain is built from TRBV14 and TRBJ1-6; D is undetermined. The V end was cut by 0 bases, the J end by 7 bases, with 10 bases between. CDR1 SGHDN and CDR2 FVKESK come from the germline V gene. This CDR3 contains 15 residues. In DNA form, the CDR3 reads TGTGCCAGCAGCCAAGATACGAGGCTCAATTCACCCCTCCACTTT. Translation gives CASSQDTRLNSPLHF.

CDR3 in DNA: TGTGCCTCAATTGCGGGGGGCGTGGGATCCTACGAGCAGTACTTC. Protein sequence: CASIAGGVGSYEQYF. The chain is built from TRBV28 and TRBJ2-7, with 8 nucleotides matching TRBD2. V shed 11 bases and J 1 base; nucleotides not matched to a gene: 13. The CDR3 sequence is 15 residues long. Germline V gene data show CDR1 as MDHEN and CDR2 as SYDVKM.

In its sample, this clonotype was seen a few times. The CDR3 sequence: CASRRDGATPLHF. In nucleotides, the CDR3 is TGTGCCAGCAGGCGGGACGGAGCTACACCCCTCCACTTT. The chain carries TRBV6-6 and TRBJ1-6, with D maybe TRBD1 (5 bases). Germline-derived CDR1 and CDR2 are MNHNY and SVGAGI (reference sequence). V gave up 6 bases and J gave up 11 bases, with 14 bases separating them. This CDR3 has 13 amino acids.

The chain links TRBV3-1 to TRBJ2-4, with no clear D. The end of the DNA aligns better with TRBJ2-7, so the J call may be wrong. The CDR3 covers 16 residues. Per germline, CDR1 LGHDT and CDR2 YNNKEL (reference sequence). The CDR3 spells CASSQGVSTPTYEQYF. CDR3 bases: TGTGCCAGCAGCCAAGGGGTTTCTACGCCCACATACGAGCAGTACTTC.

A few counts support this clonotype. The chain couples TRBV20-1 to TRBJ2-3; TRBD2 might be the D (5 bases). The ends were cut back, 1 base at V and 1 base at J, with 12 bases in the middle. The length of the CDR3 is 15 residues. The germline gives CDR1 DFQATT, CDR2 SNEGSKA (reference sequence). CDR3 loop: CSARGESRGTDTQYF. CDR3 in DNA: TGCAGTGCTAGAGGGGAGAGCCGTGGCACAGATACGCAGTATTTT.

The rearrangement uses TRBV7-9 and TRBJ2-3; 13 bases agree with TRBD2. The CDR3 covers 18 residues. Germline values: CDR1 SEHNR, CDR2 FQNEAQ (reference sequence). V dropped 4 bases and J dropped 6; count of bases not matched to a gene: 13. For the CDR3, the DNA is TGTGCCAGCAGCTCCGCTCGGGAGGGACTAGCGGGATCCGATACGCAGTATTTT. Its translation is CASSSAREGLAGSDTQYF.

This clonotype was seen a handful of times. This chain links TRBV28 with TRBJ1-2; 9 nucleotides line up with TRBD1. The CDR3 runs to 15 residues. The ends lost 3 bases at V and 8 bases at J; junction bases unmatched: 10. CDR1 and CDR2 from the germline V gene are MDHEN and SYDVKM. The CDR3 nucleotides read TGTGCCAGCAGTTTGGGGGGACAGGGTTTCGACGGCTACACCTTC. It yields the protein CASSLGGQGFDGYTF.